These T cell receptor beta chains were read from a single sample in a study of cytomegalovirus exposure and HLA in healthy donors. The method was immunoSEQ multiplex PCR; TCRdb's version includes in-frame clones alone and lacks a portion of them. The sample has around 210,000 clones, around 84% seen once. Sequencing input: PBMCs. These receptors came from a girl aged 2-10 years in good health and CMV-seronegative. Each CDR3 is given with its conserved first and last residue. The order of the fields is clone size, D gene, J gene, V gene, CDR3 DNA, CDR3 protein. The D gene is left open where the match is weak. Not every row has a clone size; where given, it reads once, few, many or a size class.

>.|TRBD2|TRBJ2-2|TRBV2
TGTGCCAGCAGTGAACTTGCTAGCGGGGGCCCCACCGGGGAGCTGTTTTTT
CASSELASGGPTGELFF
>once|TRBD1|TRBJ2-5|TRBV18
TGTGCCAGCTCACGGGGGACAGGGACGAAGGAGACCCAGTACTTC
CASSRGTGTKETQYF
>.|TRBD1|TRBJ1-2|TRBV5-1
TGCGCCAGCAGACGGACAGGCTCCTATGGCTACACCTTC
CASRRTGSYGYTF
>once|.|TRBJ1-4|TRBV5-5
TGTGCCAGCAGCAGGGACACAACTAATGAAAAACTGTTTTTT
CASSRDTTNEKLFF
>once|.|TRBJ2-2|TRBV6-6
TGTGCCAGCAGTTACTCGATAGGGGCGCTCACCGGGGAGCTGTTTTTT
CASSYSIGALTGELFF
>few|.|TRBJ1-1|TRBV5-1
TGCGCCAGCAGCCGCGACCTAGGAGGGAACACTGAAGCTTTCTTT
CASSRDLGGNTEAFF
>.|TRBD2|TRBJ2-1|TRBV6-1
TGTGCCAGCAGTGAAGGGAGTAGCGGGGATGAGCAGTTCTTC
CASSEGSSGDEQFF
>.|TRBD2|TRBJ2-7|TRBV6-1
TGTGCCAGCATCCTTACCACTAGCGGCGGTGCCGAGCAGTACTTC
CASILTTSGGAEQYF
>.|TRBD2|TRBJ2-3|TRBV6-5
TGTGCCAGCAGTCACAGCGGGGGGGCCCTGGATACGCAGTATTTT
CASSHSGGALDTQYF
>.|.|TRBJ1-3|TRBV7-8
TGTGCCAGCAGCCAACCATCGGGGGGAGGAAACACCATATATTTT
CASSQPSGGGNTIYF
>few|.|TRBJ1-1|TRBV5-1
TGCGCCAGCAGCCCGGGGGTGCGGGACACTGAAGCTTTCTTT
CASSPGVRDTEAFF
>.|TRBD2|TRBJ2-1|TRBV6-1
TGTGCCAGCAAGAGACTAGCGGAGGGGGATGAGCAGTTCTTC
CASKRLAEGDEQFF
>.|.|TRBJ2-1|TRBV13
TGTGCCAGCAGCTCCCAGGGTCTCTACAATGAGCAGTTCTTC
CASSSQGLYNEQFF
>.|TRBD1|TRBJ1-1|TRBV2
TGTGCCAGCAGGGAGACAGGGGTAAGCACTGAAGCTTTCTTT
CASRETGVSTEAFF
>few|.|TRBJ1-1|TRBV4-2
TGTGCCAGCAGCCAAGTGACAGGACTCATGAACACTGAAGCTTTCTTT
CASSQVTGLMNTEAFF
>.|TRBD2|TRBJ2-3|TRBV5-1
TGCGCCAGCAGCTCCCGGACTAGCGGGGGGACTTTGAGCACAGATACGCAGTATTTT
CASSSRTSGGTLSTDTQYF
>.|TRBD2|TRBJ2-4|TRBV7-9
TGTGCCAGCAGCATCGGACTAGCGGGGGGGTCAGGGAACATTCAGTACTTC
CASSIGLAGGSGNIQYF
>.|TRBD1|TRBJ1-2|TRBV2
TGTGCCAGGGGGACAGGGGGCATCAACTATGGCTACACCTTC
CARGTGGINYGYTF
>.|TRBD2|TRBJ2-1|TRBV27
TGTGCCAGCAGTTTATCCGTTTACGTAGCGGGGAGGGACAATGAGCAGTTCTTC
CASSLSVYVAGRDNEQFF
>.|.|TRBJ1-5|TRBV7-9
TGTGCCAGCAGGGGCGCGGGGGCCGGTCAGCCCCAGCATTTT
CASRGAGAGQPQHF
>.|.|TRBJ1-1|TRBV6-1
TGTGCCAGCAGTGAACCGTGGTCACTGTTCACTGAAGCTTTCTTT
CASSEPWSLFTEAFF
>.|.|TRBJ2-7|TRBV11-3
TGTGCCAGCAGCCCCGGGCCCAGGGATGAGCAGTACTTC
CASSPGPRDEQYF
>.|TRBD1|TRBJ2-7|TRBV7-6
TGTGCCAGCAGCCTGACAGGGGTCGAGCAGTACTTC
CASSLTGVEQYF
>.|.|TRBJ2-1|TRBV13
TGTGCCAGCGCCGCAGGGGCTACCCGTTTAGATGAGCAGTTCTTC
CASAAGATRLDEQFF
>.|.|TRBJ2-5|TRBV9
TGTGCCAGCAGCGTAGCTACAGGGAGGGTCCAAGAGACCCAGTACTTC
CASSVATGRVQETQYF
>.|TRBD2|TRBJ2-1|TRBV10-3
TGTGCCATCAGTGAGTCGACTAGCGGGAACTACAATGAGCAGTTCTTC
CAISESTSGNYNEQFF
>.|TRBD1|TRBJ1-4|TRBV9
TGTGCCAGCAGCCCTCTGACAGGGAGCGGTGAAAAACTGTTTTTT
CASSPLTGSGEKLFF
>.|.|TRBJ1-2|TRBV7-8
TGTGCCAGCAGCTTAAGGGCAGGGAAGATCCGCTACACCTTC
CASSLRAGKIRYTF
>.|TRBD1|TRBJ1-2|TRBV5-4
TGTGCCAGCAGAAAAACAGGGGGCCTCAATGGCTACACCTTC
CASRKTGGLNGYTF
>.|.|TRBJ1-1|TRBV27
TGTGCCAGCAGTTCCCTTCAAGGGGTCACTGAAGCTTTCTTT
CASSSLQGVTEAFF
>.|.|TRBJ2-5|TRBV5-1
TGCGCCAGCACGACAGGACTTCAAGAGACCCAGTACTTC
CASTTGLQETQYF
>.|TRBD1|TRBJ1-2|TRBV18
TGTGCCAGCTCAAGGACAGGCTCCTTGGGCTACACCTTC
CASSRTGSLGYTF
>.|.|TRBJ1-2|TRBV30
TGTGCCTGGGAACAGGGTGGCTATGGCTACACCTTC
CAWEQGGYGYTF
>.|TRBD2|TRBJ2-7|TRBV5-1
TGCGCCAGCAGCCGACTAGCGGGAGGGGGGGAGCAGTACTTC
CASSRLAGGGEQYF
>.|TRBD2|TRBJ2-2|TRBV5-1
TGCGCCAGCAGCCGGACTAGCGGAAACACCGGGGAGCTGTTTTTT
CASSRTSGNTGELFF
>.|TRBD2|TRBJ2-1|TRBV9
TGTGCCAGCAGCCACGGACTAGCGGGGTACAATGAGCAGTTCTTC
CASSHGLAGYNEQFF
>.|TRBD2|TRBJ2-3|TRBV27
TGTGCCAGCAGTTTATTTCTAGCGGGGGGGCCAGATACGCAGTATTTT
CASSLFLAGGPDTQYF
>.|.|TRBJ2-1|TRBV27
TGTGCCAGCAGTTGGTCAGGGTCGGACAATGAGCAGTTCTTC
CASSWSGSDNEQFF
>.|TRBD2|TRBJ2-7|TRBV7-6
TGTGCCAGCTCCAATCCTTGGCGGGAGGATTACGAGCAGTACTTC
CASSNPWREDYEQYF
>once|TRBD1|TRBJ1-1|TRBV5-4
TGTGCCAGCAGAACAAACAGGGGGCGTGCTTTCTTT
CASRTNRGRAFF
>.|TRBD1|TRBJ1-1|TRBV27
TGTGCCAGCAGTTTTCCCGGGACAGCTGAGAGGGATGAAGCTTTCTTT
CASSFPGTAERDEAFF
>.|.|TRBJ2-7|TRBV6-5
TGTGCCTCCCAAAGCGGGGACAAAACCTCGGAGCAGTACTTC
CASQSGDKTSEQYF
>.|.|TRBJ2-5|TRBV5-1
TGCGCCAGCAGCGAGTACCAAGAGACCCAGTACTTC
CASSEYQETQYF
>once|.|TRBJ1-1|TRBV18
TGTGCCAGCTCACCCCCCGGGAACACTGAAGCTTTCTTT
CASSPPGNTEAFF
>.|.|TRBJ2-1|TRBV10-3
TGTGCCATCAGCGCCAATCGGCGCGAGGTGGTTGAGCAGTTCTTC
CAISANRREVVEQFF
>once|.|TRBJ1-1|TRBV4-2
TGTGCCAGCGGATCAGGGCCGGGCACTGAAGCTTTCTTT
CASGSGPGTEAFF
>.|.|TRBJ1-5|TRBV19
TGTGCCTGCGGACAGAATCTAAATCAGCCCCAGCATTTT
CACGQNLNQPQHF
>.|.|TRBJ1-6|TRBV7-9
TGTGCCAGCAGCCCGTCAGGGGTTCGGAATTCACCCCTCCACTTT
CASSPSGVRNSPLHF
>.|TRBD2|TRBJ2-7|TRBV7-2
TGTGCCAGCAGCTTAGGGGTGGGAGGGACCTACGAGCAGTACTTC
CASSLGVGGTYEQYF
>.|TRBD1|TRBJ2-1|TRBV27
TGTGCCAGCAGTTTACCCCGAGGGGGCCGAAACAATGAGCAGTTCTTC
CASSLPRGGRNNEQFF
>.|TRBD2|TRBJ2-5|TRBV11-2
TGTGCCAGCAGCTTAACAGCGGGAGGCAAAGAGACCCAGTACTTC
CASSLTAGGKETQYF
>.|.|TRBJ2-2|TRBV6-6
TGTGCCAGCATCCCCGGCCGGAACACCGGGGAGCTGGTTTTT
CASIPGRNTGELVF
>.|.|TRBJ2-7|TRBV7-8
TGTGCCAGCAGCTTAGGGGGGCTGGCTAGCGGCCCCTACGAGCAGTACTTC
CASSLGGLASGPYEQYF